The 8 T cell receptor beta chains below all came from one sample that was sequenced in a study of human CD8 memory T cell subsets. TPEX cells were CCR7+ PD-1+ TIGIT+ early memory CD8+ T cells with exhausted-like traits. Investigators built TCR beta libraries using UMI-labeled 5' RACE. TCRdb re-called the 5' RACE reads and gives one entry per CDR3 protein, without DNA. The sample table sets out roughly 5,000 distinct CDR3 sequences. Sample: CD8+ T cells from PBMCs. These receptors all come from a human donor in good health.

This sequence joins TRBV21-1 and TRBJ2-1. TRBV21-1 is flagged as a pseudogene. The CDR3 extends over 16 amino acids. The CDR3 reads CASRGCLKRSGNEQFF.

By frequency, this clonotype is medium-sized. The J gene is TRBJ2-1, the V gene TRBV30; TCRdb names TRBD1, which stays unverified in the absence of DNA. Germline loops: CDR1 GTSNPN, CDR2 SVGIG (reference sequence). The CDR3 runs 15 residues. CDR3 amino acids: CAWIPGVSSYNEQFF.

V usage is TRBV7-9 and J usage is TRBJ2-2; TCRdb selects TRBD2, and the lack of DNA leaves this call unchecked. The CDR3 runs 12 residues. Germline CDR1 SEHNR, CDR2 FQNEAQ (reference sequence). The CDR3 here is CASSPSAGELFF. The entire variable domain, with the rest obtained from reference TRBV7-9 and TRBJ2-2, is as follows: DTGVSQNPRHKITKRGQNVTFRCDPISEHNRLYWYRQTLGQGPEFLTYFQNEAQLEKSRLLSDRFSAERPKGSFSTLEIQRTEQGDSAMYLCASSPSAGELFFGEGSRLTVL.

V gene TRBV2 combines with J gene TRBJ1-2. The CDR3 totals 14 residues. In germline, CDR1 is SNHLY, CDR2 FYNNEI. This CDR3 is CASSDSGRIYGYTF.

V gene TRBV4-2 combines with J gene TRBJ2-1; the D gene TCRdb calls, TRBD1, cannot be checked with no DNA. This CDR3 is built from 15 residues. Per germline, CDR1 LGHNA and CDR2 YNFKEQ. This CDR3 reads CASSQEGRGTDEQFF.

This chain uses TRBV15 with TRBJ2-5; TCRdb gives TRBD2 as the D gene, but with no DNA this cannot be confirmed. The CDR3 is 13 amino acids. Germline CDR1 and CDR2: LNHNV and YYDKDF (reference sequence). The CDR3 sequence is CATARSGKESQYF.

The rearrangement uses TRBV29-1 and TRBJ2-1; TCRdb indicates TRBD1, and absent DNA this call remains unverified. Germline V gene sequence: CDR1 SQVTM, CDR2 ANQGSEA. CDR3 length: 13 amino acids. This CDR3 is CSVEKGEGAWQFF.

The chain carries TRBV7-9 and TRBJ2-1. CDR3 length: 11 amino acids. CDR1 and CDR2 (germline): SEHNR, FQNEAQ (reference sequence). CDR3 region: CASTLGNEQFF.